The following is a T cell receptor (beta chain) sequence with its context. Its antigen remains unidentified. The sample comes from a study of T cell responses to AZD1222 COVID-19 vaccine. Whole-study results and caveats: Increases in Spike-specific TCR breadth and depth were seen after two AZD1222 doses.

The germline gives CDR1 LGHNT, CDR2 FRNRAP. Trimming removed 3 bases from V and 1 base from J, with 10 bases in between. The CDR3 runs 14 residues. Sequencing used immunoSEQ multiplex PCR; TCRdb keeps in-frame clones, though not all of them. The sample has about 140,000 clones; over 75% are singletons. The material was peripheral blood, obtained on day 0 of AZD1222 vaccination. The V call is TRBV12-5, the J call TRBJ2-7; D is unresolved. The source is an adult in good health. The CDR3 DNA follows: TGTGCTAGTGGTTTATCCGCACTTTCCTACGAGCAGTACTTC. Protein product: CASGLSALSYEQYF.